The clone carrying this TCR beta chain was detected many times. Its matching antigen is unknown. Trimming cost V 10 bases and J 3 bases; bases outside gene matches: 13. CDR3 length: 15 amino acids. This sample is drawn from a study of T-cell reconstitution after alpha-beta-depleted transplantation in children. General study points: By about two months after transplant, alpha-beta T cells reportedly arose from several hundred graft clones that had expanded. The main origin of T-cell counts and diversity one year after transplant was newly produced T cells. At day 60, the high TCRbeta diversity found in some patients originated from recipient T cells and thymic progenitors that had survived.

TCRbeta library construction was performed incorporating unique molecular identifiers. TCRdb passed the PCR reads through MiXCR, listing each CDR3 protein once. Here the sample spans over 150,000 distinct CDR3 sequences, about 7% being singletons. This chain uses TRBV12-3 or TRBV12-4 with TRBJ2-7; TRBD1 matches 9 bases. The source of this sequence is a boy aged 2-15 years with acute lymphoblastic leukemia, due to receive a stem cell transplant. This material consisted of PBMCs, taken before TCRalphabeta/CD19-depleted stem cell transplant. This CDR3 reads CATAPGTGPFYEQYF. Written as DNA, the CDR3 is TGTGCCACCGCGCCCGGGACAGGGCCATTCTACGAGCAGTACTTC.